These T cell receptor beta chains were read from a single sample in a study of control samples from healthy donors and cancer patients. Sequencing was performed with immunoSEQ multiplex PCR; in TCRdb, only in-frame clones are kept and a portion is missing. The table records about 51,000 clones, roughly 90% of them present only once. Sequenced input: PBMCs. The receptors come from a man aged 35 to 55 with colorectal cancer. The CDR3 runs from the conserved cysteine through the conserved F or W. The D gene is left open where the match is weak. Clone size is shown for a subset of rows, as once, few, many or a class of expanded clone.

cdr3_aa cdr3_nt v_call d_call j_call clone_size
CASSVEGGFGEKLFF TGTGCCAGCAGCGTAGAGGGAGGGTTCGGTGAAAAACTGTTTTTT TRBV9 . TRBJ1-4 .
CATSGPTPARTDTQYF TGTGCCACCAGTGGCCCGACACCCGCACGCACAGATACGCAGTATTTT TRBV24-1 . TRBJ2-3 .
CASSWTLAGNTIYF TGTGCCAGCAGCTGGACATTGGCTGGAAACACCATATATTTT TRBV13 . TRBJ1-3 few
CASSLIGKNHQPQHF TGTGCCAGCAGTTTAATCGGTAAAAATCATCAGCCCCAGCATTTT TRBV27 . TRBJ1-5 .
CASSLGQVTYNEQFF TGTGCCAGCAGCCTAGGACAGGTTACCTACAATGAGCAGTTCTTC TRBV11-3 TRBD1 TRBJ2-1 few
CASSDSNQPQHF TGTGCCAGCAGTGACAGCAATCAGCCCCAGCATTTT TRBV6-2/TRBV6-3 . TRBJ1-5 once
CASSLTSGTYFSYEQYF TGTGCCAGCAGCCTTACTAGCGGGACCTATTTCTCCTACGAGCAGTACTTC TRBV5-6 TRBD2 TRBJ2-7 .
CASSWEYNEQYF TGTGCCAGCAGTTGGGAATATAACGAGCAGTACTTC TRBV6-6 . TRBJ2-7 .
CASSSTHYGYTF TGTGCCAGCAGCTCGACCCACTATGGCTACACCTTC TRBV7-2 . TRBJ1-2 once
CASSLEEGVQQYF TGTGCCAGCAGCTTAGAGGAAGGGGTACAGCAGTACTTC TRBV7-6 . TRBJ2-7 .
CASMGQGNTGELFF TGTGCCAGTATGGGACAGGGTAACACCGGGGAGCTGTTTTTT TRBV19 TRBD1 TRBJ2-2 .
CASSPRDRASGELFF TGCGCCAGCAGCCCCCGGGACAGGGCATCCGGGGAGCTGTTTTTT TRBV5-1 TRBD1 TRBJ2-2 .
CASSNPGGMIYEQYF TGTGCCAGCAGCAATCCAGGGGGGATGATCTACGAGCAGTACTTC TRBV7-9 . TRBJ2-7 .
CASKGGADTEAFF TGTGCCAGCAAAGGGGGGGCGGACACTGAAGCTTTCTTT TRBV28 . TRBJ1-1 few
CASVNGDTYEQYF TGTGCCAGCGTCAACGGGGATACTTACGAGCAGTACTTC TRBV28 . TRBJ2-7 .
CASSSQGSGYEQYF TGCGCCAGCAGCTCACAGGGGTCGGGCTACGAGCAGTACTTC TRBV5-1 TRBD1 TRBJ2-7 .
CASSPGTDYEQYF TGCGCCAGCTCCCCCGGGACGGACTATGAGCAGTACTTC TRBV10-1 . TRBJ2-7 .
CASSDGGGVWHF TGTGCCAGCAGTGACGGGGGGGGAGTCTGGCATTTT TRBV6-1 . TRBJ1-5 .
CASSLSLRTSVKDEQFF TGTGCCAGCAGCTTAAGTCTTCGAACTAGCGTGAAGGATGAGCAGTTCTTC TRBV7-9 TRBD2 TRBJ2-1 .
CASSFGLSNTGELFF TGTGCCAGCAGCTTTGGCCTGTCGAACACCGGGGAGCTGTTTTTT TRBV7-2 . TRBJ2-2 once
CASSLGMSSGSSGTDTQYF TGCGCCAGCAGCTTGGGCATGTCTAGCGGGAGTTCAGGCACAGATACGCAGTATTTT TRBV5-1 TRBD2 TRBJ2-3 .
CASSLETAFDYGYTF TGTGCCAGCAGCTTAGAGACTGCTTTTGACTATGGCTACACCTTC TRBV7-2 . TRBJ1-2 .
CASSSVAGRGQPQHF TGTGCCAGCAGCTCAGTGGCAGGGAGGGGTCAGCCCCAGCATTTT TRBV7-2 . TRBJ1-5 .
CASSKVRGTNEQYF TGTGCCAGCAGCAAAGTCCGCGGTACCAACGAGCAGTACTTC TRBV7-2 . TRBJ2-7 .
CASSQLAENTDTQYF TGTGCCAGCAGCCAACTAGCGGAGAACACAGATACGCAGTATTTT TRBV3-1/TRBV3-2 TRBD2 TRBJ2-3 .
CAWSVGVGIDEQFF TGTGCCTGGAGTGTAGGGGTTGGCATCGATGAGCAGTTCTTC TRBV30 . TRBJ2-1 .
CASSIVGTLGDTQYF TGTGCCAGTAGTATAGTCGGGACCCTCGGAGATACGCAGTATTTT TRBV19 . TRBJ2-3 .